This record looks at one T cell receptor beta chain sequence and its context. Its antigen is still unknown. The data were obtained in a study of vaccination effects on CD4 cells after COVID-19. With V trimmed by 4 bases and J by 1 base, 7 bases remained unmatched. The CDR3 length is 18 residues. Germline V gene lookup returns CDR1 SGHNT and CDR2 YYREEE (reference sequence). Expansion of antigen-specific CD4+ T cells with viral peptide pools was carried out by the ViraFEST assay before sequencing. Around day 10 of culture, CD4+ T cells were separated out. The infection with SARS-CoV-2 (confirmed by PCR) occurred in this person between March and December 2020. The method was immunoSEQ multiplex PCR; TCRdb's version includes in-frame clones alone and lacks a portion of them. This table has around 40,000 clones, roughly two thirds appearing once.

This receptor was identified in a human donor who had a prior SARS-CoV-2 infection. This sample comprised CD4+ T cells from PBMCs cultured with a peptide pool, obtained before COVID-19 vaccination. V usage is TRBV5-4 and J usage is TRBJ2-5, with 16 bases aligning to TRBD2. The CDR3 region is CASSRGGLAGGVQETQYF. The CDR3 region has the DNA TGTGCCAGCAGCCGAGGGGGACTAGCGGGAGGGGTCCAAGAGACCCAGTACTTC.